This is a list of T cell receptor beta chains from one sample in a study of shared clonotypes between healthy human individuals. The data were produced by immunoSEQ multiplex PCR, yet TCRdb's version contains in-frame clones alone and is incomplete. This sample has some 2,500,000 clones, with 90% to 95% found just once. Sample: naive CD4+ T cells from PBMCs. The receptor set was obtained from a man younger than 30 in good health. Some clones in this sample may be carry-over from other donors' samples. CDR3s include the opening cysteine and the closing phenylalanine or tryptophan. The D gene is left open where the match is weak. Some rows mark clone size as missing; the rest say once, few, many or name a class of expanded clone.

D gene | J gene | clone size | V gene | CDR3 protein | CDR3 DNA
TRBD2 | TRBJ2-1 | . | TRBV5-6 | CASSLGLSGSRYNEQFF | TGTGCCAGCAGCTTGGGTCTCAGCGGGAGTAGGTACAATGAGCAGTTCTTC
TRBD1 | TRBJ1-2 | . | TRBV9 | CASSGFDRGYGYTF | TGTGCCAGCAGCGGGTTCGACAGGGGCTATGGCTACACCTTC
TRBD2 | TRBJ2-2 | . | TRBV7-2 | CASSLGPSGMNTGELFF | TGTGCCAGCAGCTTGGGGCCCAGCGGGATGAACACCGGGGAGCTGTTTTTT
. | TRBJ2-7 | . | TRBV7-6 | CASSLARGYEQYF | TGTGCCAGCAGCTTAGCGCGAGGATACGAGCAGTACTTC
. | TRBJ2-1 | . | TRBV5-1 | CASSSDSPKYNEQFF | TGCGCCAGCAGCTCGGACAGTCCTAAATACAATGAGCAGTTCTTC
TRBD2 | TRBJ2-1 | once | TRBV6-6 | CASSPQGSGKREQFF | TGTGCCAGCAGCCCTCAGGGTAGCGGGAAACGCGAGCAGTTCTTC
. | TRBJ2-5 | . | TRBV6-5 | CASSYSRVGRETQYF | TGTGCCAGCAGTTACTCGAGGGTCGGCCGGGAGACCCAGTACTTC
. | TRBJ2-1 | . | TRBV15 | CATSKRPAGHEQFF | TGTGCCACCAGCAAGAGGCCAGCGGGCCATGAGCAGTTCTTC
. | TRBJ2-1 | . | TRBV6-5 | CASRDPGAYNEQFF | TGTGCCAGCAGGGACCCCGGGGCCTACAATGAGCAGTTCTTC
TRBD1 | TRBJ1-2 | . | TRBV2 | CASSDQGGYDYGYTF | TGTGCCAGCAGCGACCAGGGGGGTTATGACTATGGCTACACCTTC
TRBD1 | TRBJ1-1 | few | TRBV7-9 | CASSRDSNTEAFF | TGTGCCAGCAGCCGGGACAGCAACACTGAAGCTTTCTTT
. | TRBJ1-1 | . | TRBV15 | CATSRVGSTEAFF | TGTGCCACCAGCAGAGTAGGGTCTACTGAAGCTTTCTTT
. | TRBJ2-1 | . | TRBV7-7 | CASSAQGVSTYNEQFF | TGTGCCAGCAGCGCCCAGGGTGTCTCTACCTACAATGAGCAGTTCTTC
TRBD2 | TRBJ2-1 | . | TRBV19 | CASSMGRTSGSGEQFF | TGTGCCAGTAGTATGGGTAGGACTAGCGGGAGTGGTGAGCAGTTCTTC
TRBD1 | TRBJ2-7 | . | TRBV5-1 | CASSSGQGREQYF | TGCGCCAGCAGCTCGGGACAGGGGAGAGAGCAGTACTTC
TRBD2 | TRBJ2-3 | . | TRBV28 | CASGSSGRGTDTQYF | TGTGCCAGCGGGAGCAGCGGGAGAGGAACAGATACGCAGTATTTT
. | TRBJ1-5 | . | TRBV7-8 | CASSPIDSNQPQHF | TGTGCCAGCAGCCCAATTGATAGCAATCAGCCCCAGCATTTT
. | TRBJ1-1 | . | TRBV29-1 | CSVLQGGSEAFF | TGCAGCGTCTTACAGGGTGGCAGTGAAGCTTTCTTT
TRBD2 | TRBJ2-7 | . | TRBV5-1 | CASSLDASGSMEQYF | TGCGCCAGCAGCTTGGACGCTAGCGGGTCGATGGAGCAGTACTTC
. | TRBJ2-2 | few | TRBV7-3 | CASGRANTGELFF | TGTGCCAGCGGGCGGGCGAACACCGGGGAGCTGTTTTTT
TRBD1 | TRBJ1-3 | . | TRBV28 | CASSQGGAAGNTIYF | TGTGCCAGCAGTCAAGGGGGCGCCGCTGGAAACACCATATATTTT
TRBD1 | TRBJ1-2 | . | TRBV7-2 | CASSLQQGDGYTF | TGTGCCAGCAGCTTACAGCAGGGGGATGGCTACACCTTC
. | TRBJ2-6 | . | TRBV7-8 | CASSLAFGAGANVLTF | TGTGCCAGCAGCTTAGCGTTCGGGGCTGGGGCCAACGTCCTGACTTTC
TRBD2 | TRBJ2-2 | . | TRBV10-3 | CATALSPSGILTGELFF | TGTGCCACTGCCCTATCCCCTAGCGGGATTTTGACCGGGGAGCTGTTTTTT
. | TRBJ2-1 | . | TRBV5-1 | CASSPGGTAYNEQFF | TGCGCCAGCAGCCCGGGGGGGACAGCTTACAATGAGCAGTTCTTC
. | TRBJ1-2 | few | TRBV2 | CASSVAWIYTF | TGTGCCAGCAGTGTCGCCTGGATTTACACCTTC
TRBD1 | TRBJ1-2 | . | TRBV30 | CAWSTGAGYGYTF | TGTGCCTGGAGCACAGGGGCGGGCTATGGCTACACCTTC
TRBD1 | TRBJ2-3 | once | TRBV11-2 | CASSFWDRGSTDTQYF | TGTGCCAGCAGCTTTTGGGACAGGGGGTCCACAGATACGCAGTATTTT
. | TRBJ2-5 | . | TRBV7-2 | CASSLVALSQETQYF | TGTGCCAGCAGCTTAGTGGCCCTCAGCCAAGAGACCCAGTACTTC
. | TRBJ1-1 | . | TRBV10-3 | CAISDPRNTEAFF | TGTGCCATCAGTGACCCCAGGAACACTGAAGCTTTCTTT
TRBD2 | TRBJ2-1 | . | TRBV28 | CASRSASGSSYNEQFF | TGTGCCAGCCGGTCGGCTAGCGGGAGCTCCTACAATGAGCAGTTCTTC
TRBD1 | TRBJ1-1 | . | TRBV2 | CASSRTGGAEAFF | TGTGCCAGCAGTCGGACAGGGGGGGCTGAAGCTTTCTTT
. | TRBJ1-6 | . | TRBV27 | CASSLSGQWHSPLHF | TGTGCCAGCAGTTTATCTGGCCAGTGGCATTCACCCCTCCACTTT
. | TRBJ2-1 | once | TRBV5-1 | CASSLEAGEWNEQFF | TGCGCCAGCAGCTTGGAGGCAGGGGAGTGGAATGAGCAGTTCTTC
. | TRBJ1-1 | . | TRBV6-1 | CASSEGTFAAFF | TGTGCCAGCAGTGAAGGGACGTTTGCAGCTTTCTTT
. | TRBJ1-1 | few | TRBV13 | CASSPSLNTEAFF | TGTGCCAGCAGTCCATCATTGAACACTGAAGCTTTCTTT
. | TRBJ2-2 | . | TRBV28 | CASLGTNTGELFF | TGTGCCAGCTTGGGGACGAACACCGGGGAGCTGTTTTTT
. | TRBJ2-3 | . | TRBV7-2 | CASSLDGKFTDTQYF | TGTGCCAGCAGCTTAGACGGCAAATTCACAGATACGCAGTATTTT
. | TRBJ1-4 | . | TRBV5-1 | CASSPLPGSNEKLFF | TGCGCCAGCAGCCCCCTGCCAGGATCCAATGAAAAACTGTTTTTT
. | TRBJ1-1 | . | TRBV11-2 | CASSETPNTEAFF | TGTGCCAGCAGCGAGACGCCGAACACTGAAGCTTTCTTT
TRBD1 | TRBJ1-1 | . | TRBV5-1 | CASSLRQGASTEAFF | TGCGCCAGCAGCCTTAGACAGGGGGCGAGCACTGAAGCTTTCTTT
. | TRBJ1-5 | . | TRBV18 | CASSHQPRGYSNQPQHF | TGTGCCAGCTCCCATCAACCGCGGGGTTATAGCAATCAGCCCCAGCATTTT
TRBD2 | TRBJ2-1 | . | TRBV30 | CAWRGTSGYNEQFF | TGTGCCTGGAGGGGAACTAGCGGATACAATGAGCAGTTCTTC
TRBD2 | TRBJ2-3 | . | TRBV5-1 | CASTLAGGRTSTDTQYF | TGCGCCAGCACTCTAGCGGGAGGGCGAACTAGCACAGATACGCAGTATTTT
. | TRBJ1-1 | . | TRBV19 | CASRVRGNTEAFF | TGTGCCAGTAGGGTCAGGGGGAACACTGAAGCTTTCTTT